Presented here are 24 T cell receptor beta chains from one specimen sequenced in a study of cytomegalovirus exposure and HLA in healthy donors. It was with 60 Vbeta and 13 Jbeta primers that the PCR ran. Sequencing used immunoSEQ multiplex PCR; TCRdb keeps in-frame clones, though not all of them. This table has approximately 100,000 clones, 10% appearing once. The specimen was PBMCs. The receptors originated from a man in his forties or fifties in good health and CMV-seropositive.

This clone was seen a few times. This chain connects TRBV6-4 to TRBJ2-3; 9 bases are a match to TRBD1. CDR3 size: 17 residues. Germline V gene lookup returns CDR1 MRHNA and CDR2 SNTAGT. Trimming took 4 bases from V and 4 from J; bases not matched to a gene: 12. This CDR3 is CASSAHEQGARPDTQYF. The CDR3, as DNA: TGTGCCAGCAGTGCCCACGAACAGGGGGCGCGCCCAGATACGCAGTATTTT.

The chain carries TRBV19 and TRBJ1-5, with 7 bases lining up with TRBD1. The CDR3 covers 15 residues. Looked up from germline, CDR1 is LNHDA and CDR2 is SQIVND (reference sequence). J gave up 2 bases and V 5 bases, and 6 bases lay outside the gene matches. CDR3 coding DNA: TGTGCCAGTAGTGTCGGGACAGCGCGCAATCAGCCCCAGCATTTT. Translation gives CASSVGTARNQPQHF.

This clone has a handful of counts. J is TRBJ2-1 and V is TRBV5-4; 12 positions agree with TRBD2. With V trimmed by 4 bases and J by 8 bases, 7 bases remained unmatched. The V gene's germline CDR1 is SGHNT and CDR2 YYREEE (reference sequence). The CDR3 sequence is 15 residues long. The CDR3, as DNA: TGTGCCAGCAGCACTGGACTAGCGGGATGGGATGAGCAGTTCTTC. Translation: CASSTGLAGWDEQFF. The complete variable domain, with remaining parts taken from reference TRBV5-4 and TRBJ2-1, reads ETGVTQSPTHLIKTRGQQVTLRCSSQSGHNTVSWYQQALGQGPQFIFQYYREEENGRGNFPPRFSGLQFPNYSSELNVNALELDDSALYLCASSTGLAGWDEQFFGPGTRLTVL.

Written as DNA, the CDR3 is TGTGCCAGCAGCGTAGCACTAGCGGGAGAAGAGACCCAGTACTTC. Translating gives CASSVALAGEETQYF. The genes are TRBV5-4 and TRBJ2-5; 11 nucleotides match TRBD2. The length of the CDR3 is 15 residues. Germline V gene data show CDR1 as SGHNT and CDR2 as YYREEE (reference sequence). V lost 4 bases, J lost 3 bases, and 5 bases stayed unmatched. Full variable domain (outside the CDR3, taken from reference TRBV5-4 and TRBJ2-5): ETGVTQSPTHLIKTRGQQVTLRCSSQSGHNTVSWYQQALGQGPQFIFQYYREEENGRGNFPPRFSGLQFPNYSSELNVNALELDDSALYLCASSVALAGEETQYFGPGTRLLVL.

There are a few counts of this clone. One end of the junction varies from germline; a read error may be responsible. The chain uses TRBV7-7 and TRBJ2-5; 12 bases map to TRBD1. CDR1 is SSHAT, CDR2 FNYEAQ, per germline (reference sequence). The CDR3 covers 17 residues. CDR3 nucleotides: TGTGCTAGCAGCAGAGGGACAGGGGGCGCGGGCATCGAGACCCAGTACTTC. Protein sequence: CASSRGTGGAGIETQYF.

This clone was seen only a few times. The rearrangement joins TRBV19 to TRBJ2-7, with unresolved D. The length of the CDR3 is 14 residues. Germline CDR1 LNHDA, CDR2 SQIVND (reference sequence). V gave up 5 bases and J gave up 2 bases, with 13 bases separating them. CDR3: CASSRSSRAYEQYF. CDR3 nucleotide sequence: TGTGCCAGTAGTCGGAGCTCGCGTGCCTACGAGCAGTACTTC.

The V and J genes are TRBV7-2 and TRBJ2-3; the match to TRBD2 covers 8 bases. The CDR3 has 16 amino acids. CDR1 and CDR2 (germline): SGHTA, FQGNSA. V dropped 5 bases and J dropped 5; count of bases not matched to a gene: 12. The CDR3 protein is CASSDYPRLAQDTQYF. The CDR3 nucleotides read TGTGCCAGCAGCGACTACCCCCGACTAGCGCAAGATACGCAGTATTTT.

This clone has a handful of counts. The rearrangement links TRBV4-1 to TRBJ1-1; D possibly corresponds to TRBD1 (6 bases). Germline CDR1 is MGHRA and CDR2 is YSYEKL. The CDR3 is 16 residues long. Trimming left V 3 bases short and J 1 base short, with 15 bases between. This CDR3 is CASSHSQGPENTEAFF. CDR3 bases: TGCGCCAGCAGCCATTCACAGGGCCCAGAGAACACTGAAGCTTTCTTT.

The rearrangement links TRBV5-1 to TRBJ2-1; D is possibly TRBD2 (6 bases). Trimming left V 4 bases short and J 7 bases short, with 24 bases between. In germline, CDR1 is SGHRS, CDR2 YFSETQ. The CDR3 is made up of 17 amino acids. As DNA, the CDR3 is TGCGCCAGCAGCCTAGATCCCCGGGAGCCCTTCGGGAATGAGCAGTTCTTC. Its protein is CASSLDPREPFGNEQFF.

The chain uses TRBV6-1 and TRBJ2-7; TRBD1 might be the D (5 bases). This CDR3 has 12 amino acids. CDR1 and CDR2 (germline): MNHNS, SASEGT. The germline V and J ends were trimmed by 3 bases and 4 bases, with 7 bases remaining between them. DNA for the CDR3: TGTGCCAGCAGTGATTACAGGTACGAGCAGTACTTC. This gives the protein CASSDYRYEQYF.

This clone has more than one count but fewer than ten. The chain recombines TRBV10-1 with TRBJ1-5; 9 bases are shared with TRBD1. The V gene end was trimmed by 6 bases and the J gene end by 5 bases; junction bases not matched to a gene: 11. Germline V gene sequence: CDR1 WNHNN, CDR2 SYGVQD (reference sequence). This CDR3 is 16 amino acids long. CDR3 sequence (DNA): TGCGCCAGCAGCCTCAACACAGGGGGCCTCGATCAGCCCCAGCATTTT. Encoded protein: CASSLNTGGLDQPQHF.

This clone occurred a few times. V gene TRBV27 combines with J gene TRBJ1-5; 11 bases line up with TRBD1. CDR1 MNHEY and CDR2 SMNVEV come from the germline V gene (reference sequence). With 6 bases clipped from V and 9 bases from J, the junction kept 4 bases outside the gene matches. The length of the CDR3 is 13 residues. The DNA for the CDR3 is TGTGCCAGCAGGGACAGGGGGCATCGGCCCCAGCATTTT. Its translation: CASRDRGHRPQHF.

This clone was observed a handful of times. The V call is TRBV4-1, the J call TRBJ2-3; D not resolved. The germline CDR1 and CDR2 sequences are MGHRA and YSYEKL. The V and J ends lost 5 bases and 3 bases respectively, with 3 bases between them. This CDR3 comprises 11 residues. In nucleotides, the CDR3 is TGCGCCAGCAGCACTACAGATACGCAGTATTTT. Translation gives CASSTTDTQYF.

This chain links TRBV13 with TRBJ2-3, with 8 bases fitting TRBD2. V trimming: 2 bases; J trimming: 3 bases; junction bases outside the gene matches: 4. Germline CDR1 reads PRHDT; CDR2 reads FYEKMQ (reference sequence). The CDR3 covers 15 residues. The CDR3 here is CASSLSGSLTDTQYF. DNA of the CDR3: TGTGCCAGCAGCTTAAGCGGGAGTTTGACAGATACGCAGTATTTT.

A few counts support this clone. The gene calls are TRBV2 and TRBJ1-1, with TRBD1 identical over 8 bases. The CDR3 contains 14 residues. CDR1 and CDR2 (germline): SNHLY, FYNNEI. V lost 6 bases and J lost 6; bases outside the gene matches: 9. The DNA of the CDR3 is TGTGCCAGCAGAACTCAGGGGGCGCGCTCTGAAGCTTTCTTT. Translating it yields CASRTQGARSEAFF.

This clone came up a few times. This sequence joins TRBV27 and TRBJ2-3, with a tentative D call TRBD1 (5 bases). V was trimmed by 5 bases and J by 5 bases, leaving 8 bases between them. The CDR3 has 12 residues. Germline values: CDR1 MNHEY, CDR2 SMNVEV (reference sequence). The CDR3 bases are TGTGCCAGCAGTCACCAGGGAGATACGCAGTATTTT. This translates into CASSHQGDTQYF.

This clone was observed a handful of times. V is TRBV6-4 and J is TRBJ2-3; the match to TRBD2 covers 8 bases. After removal of 3 bases from V and 4 bases from J, the junction contained 6 bases not matched to a gene. The CDR3 spans 15 residues. CDR1 is MRHNA, CDR2 SNTAGT, per germline. The DNA for the CDR3 is TGTGCCAGCAGTGATAGAGCGGGAGAAGCAGATACGCAGTATTTT. This sequence encodes CASSDRAGEADTQYF.

This clone turned up a few times. The chain employs TRBV4-3 and TRBJ2-7; 8 bases line up with TRBD2. The CDR3 runs to 17 residues. With V trimmed by 0 bases and J by 3 bases, 10 bases remained unmatched. The germline V gene has CDR1 LGHNA and CDR2 YSLEER. CDR3 nucleotide sequence: TGCGCCAGCAGCCAAGATGTGATAGCGGGGACTAGCTACGAGCAGTACTTC. Translated, it gives CASSQDVIAGTSYEQYF.

The chain couples TRBV2 to TRBJ2-5; D is undetermined. V lost 7 bases, J lost 0 bases, and 6 bases lay in between. CDR1 is SNHLY, CDR2 FYNNEI, per germline. This CDR3 region has 12 residues. CDR3 in DNA: TGTGCCAGCACAGGCCACCAAGAGACCCAGTACTTC. This gives the protein CASTGHQETQYF.

J is TRBJ2-7 and V is TRBV21-1; TRBD2 was called by the table and not checked on the DNA. TRBV21-1 is shown as a pseudogene. The CDR3 is 21 amino acids. The CDR3 is CASSPQTSGRDRPRVCYEQYF. CDR3 DNA: TGTGCCAGCAGCCCTCAGACTAGCGGGAGGGACCGCCCCAGGGTCTGCTACGAGCAGTACTTC.

This clone came up a few times. The rearrangement links TRBV7-3 to TRBJ2-1; possibly TRBD2 for D (6 bases). The CDR3 is 15 residues long. V lost 1 base to trimming and J lost 4 bases, with 11 bases between them. Germline V gene sequence: CDR1 SGHTA, CDR2 FQGTGA. The CDR3 region is CASSLMRDSYNEQFF. The CDR3 nucleotides are TGTGCCAGCAGCTTAATGAGGGACTCATACAATGAGCAGTTCTTC.

This clone was counted a few times. The CDR3 here is CASSQRQGNQPQHF. The CDR3 DNA reads TGCGCCAGCAGCCAGAGACAGGGGAATCAGCCCCAGCATTTT. This chain links TRBV4-1 with TRBJ1-5; 8 bases line up with TRBD1. CDR1 is MGHRA, CDR2 YSYEKL, per germline. The CDR3 contains 14 residues. With V trimmed by 3 bases and J by 4 bases, 2 bases remained unmatched.

This clone has more than one count but fewer than ten. This rearrangement joins TRBV19 to TRBJ1-1; 7 nucleotides line up with TRBD1. The CDR3 length is 15 residues. J gave up 3 bases and V 3 bases, and 7 bases lay outside the gene matches. Germline lookup yields CDR1 LNHDA and CDR2 SQIVND (reference sequence). The CDR3 sequence: CASSIGTASDTEAFF. CDR3 DNA sequence: TGTGCCAGTAGTATCGGGACAGCCTCCGACACTGAAGCTTTCTTT.

This chain joins TRBV10-1 and TRBJ1-1, with TRBD1 matching over 7 bases. Per the germline V gene, CDR1 is WNHNN and CDR2 is SYGVQD (reference sequence). This CDR3 has 18 residues. V shed 6 bases and J 0 bases; nucleotides not matched to a gene: 16. The CDR3 loop is CASSDDSTGKGLNTEAFF. The CDR3 DNA follows: TGCGCCAGCAGCGACGATTCGACAGGGAAAGGACTGAACACTGAAGCTTTCTTT.